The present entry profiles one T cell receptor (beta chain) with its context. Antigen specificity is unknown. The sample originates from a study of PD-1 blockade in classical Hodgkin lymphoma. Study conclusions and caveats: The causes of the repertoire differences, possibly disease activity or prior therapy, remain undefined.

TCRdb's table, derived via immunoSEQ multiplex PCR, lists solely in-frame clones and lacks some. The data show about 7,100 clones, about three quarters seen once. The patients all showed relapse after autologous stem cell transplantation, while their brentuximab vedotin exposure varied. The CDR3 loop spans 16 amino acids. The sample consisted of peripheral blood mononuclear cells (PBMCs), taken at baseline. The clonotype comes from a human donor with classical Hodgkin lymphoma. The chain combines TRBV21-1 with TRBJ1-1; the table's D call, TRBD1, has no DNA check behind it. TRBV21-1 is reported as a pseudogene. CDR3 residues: CASKGQGARWITEAFF. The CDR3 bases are TGTGCCAGCAAGGGACAGGGGGCACGATGGATTACTGAAGCTTTCTTT.